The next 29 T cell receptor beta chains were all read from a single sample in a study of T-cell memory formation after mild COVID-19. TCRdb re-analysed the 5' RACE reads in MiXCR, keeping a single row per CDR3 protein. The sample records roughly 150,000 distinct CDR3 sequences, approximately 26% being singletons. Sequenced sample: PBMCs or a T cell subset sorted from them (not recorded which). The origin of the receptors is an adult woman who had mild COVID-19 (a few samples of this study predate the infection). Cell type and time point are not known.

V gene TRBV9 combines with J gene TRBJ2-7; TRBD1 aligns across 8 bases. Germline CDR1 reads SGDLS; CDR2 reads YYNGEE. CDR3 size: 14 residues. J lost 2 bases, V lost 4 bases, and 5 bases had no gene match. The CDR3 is CASSQGQEAYEQYF. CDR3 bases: TGTGCCAGCAGCCAGGGACAGGAGGCCTACGAGCAGTACTTC. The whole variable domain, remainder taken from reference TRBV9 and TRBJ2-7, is DSGVTQTPKHLITATGQRVTLRCSPRSGDLSVYWYQQSLDQGLQFLIQYYNGEERAKGNILERFSAQQFPDLHSELNLSSLELGDSALYFCASSQGQEAYEQYFGPGTRLTVT.

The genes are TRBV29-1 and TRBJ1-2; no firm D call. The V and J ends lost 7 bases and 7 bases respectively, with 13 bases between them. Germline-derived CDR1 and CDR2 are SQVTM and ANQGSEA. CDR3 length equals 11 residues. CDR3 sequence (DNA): TGCAGCGCCCCTCTCATGGGTGGCTACACCTTC. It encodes CSAPLMGGYTF.

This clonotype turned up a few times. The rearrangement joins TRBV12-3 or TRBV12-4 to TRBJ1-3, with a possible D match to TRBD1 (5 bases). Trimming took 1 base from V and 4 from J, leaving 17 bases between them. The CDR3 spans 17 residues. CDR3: CASSLVVSGWGGNTIYF. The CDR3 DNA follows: TGTGCCAGCAGTTTAGTAGTATCGGGTTGGGGCGGAAACACCATATATTTT.

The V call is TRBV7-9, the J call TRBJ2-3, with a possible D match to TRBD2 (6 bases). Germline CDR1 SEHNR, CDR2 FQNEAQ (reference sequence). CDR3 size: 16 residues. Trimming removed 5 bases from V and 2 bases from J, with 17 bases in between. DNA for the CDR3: TGTGCCAGCAGCCCATGGGCCGGACTATTCACAGATACGCAGTATTTT. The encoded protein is CASSPWAGLFTDTQYF.

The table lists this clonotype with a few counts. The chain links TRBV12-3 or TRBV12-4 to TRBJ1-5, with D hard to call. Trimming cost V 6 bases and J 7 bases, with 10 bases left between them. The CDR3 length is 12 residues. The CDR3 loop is CASSRTWQPQHF. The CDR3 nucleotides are TGTGCCAGCAGCCGAACTTGGCAGCCCCAGCATTTT.

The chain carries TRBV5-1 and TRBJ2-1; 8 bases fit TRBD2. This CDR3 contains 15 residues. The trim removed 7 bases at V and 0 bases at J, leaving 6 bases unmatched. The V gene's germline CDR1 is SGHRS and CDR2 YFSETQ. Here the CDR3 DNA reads TGCGCCAGCTCCAGCGGGAGAGGCTCCTACAATGAGCAGTTCTTC. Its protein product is CASSSGRGSYNEQFF.

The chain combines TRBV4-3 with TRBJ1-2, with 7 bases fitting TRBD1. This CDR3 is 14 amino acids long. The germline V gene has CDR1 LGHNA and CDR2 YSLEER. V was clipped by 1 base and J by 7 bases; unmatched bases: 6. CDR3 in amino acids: CASSQAPGQAGYTF. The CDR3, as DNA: TGCGCCAGCAGCCAAGCCCCCGGACAGGCTGGCTACACCTTC.

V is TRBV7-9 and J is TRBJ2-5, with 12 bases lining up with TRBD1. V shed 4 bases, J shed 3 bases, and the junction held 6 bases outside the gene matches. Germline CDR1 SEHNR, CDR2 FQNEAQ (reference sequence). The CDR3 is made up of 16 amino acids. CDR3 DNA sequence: TGTGCCAGCAGCTCGACCGGGACAGGGGGCGAAGAGACCCAGTACTTC. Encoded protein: CASSSTGTGGEETQYF.

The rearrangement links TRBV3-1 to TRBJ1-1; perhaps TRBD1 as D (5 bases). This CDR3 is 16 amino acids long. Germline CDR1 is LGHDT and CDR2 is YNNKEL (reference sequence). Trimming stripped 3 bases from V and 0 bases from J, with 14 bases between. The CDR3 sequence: CASSQGLGRMNTEAFF. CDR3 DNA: TGTGCCAGCAGCCAGGGACTGGGACGGATGAACACTGAAGCTTTCTTT.

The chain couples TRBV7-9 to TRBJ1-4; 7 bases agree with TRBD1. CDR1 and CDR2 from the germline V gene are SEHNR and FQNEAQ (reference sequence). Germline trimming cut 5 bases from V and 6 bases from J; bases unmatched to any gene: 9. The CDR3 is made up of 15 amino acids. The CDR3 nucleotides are TGTGCCAGCAGCCCGGAGGGACAGTGGGATGAAAAACTGTTTTTT. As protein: CASSPEGQWDEKLFF.

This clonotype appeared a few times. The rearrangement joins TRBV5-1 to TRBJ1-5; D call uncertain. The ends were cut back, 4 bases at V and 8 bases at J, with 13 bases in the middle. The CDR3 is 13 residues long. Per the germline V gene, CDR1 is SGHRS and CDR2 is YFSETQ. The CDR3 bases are TGCGCCAGCAGCACGAGACCCGGGGAGCCCCAGCATTTT. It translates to CASSTRPGEPQHF.

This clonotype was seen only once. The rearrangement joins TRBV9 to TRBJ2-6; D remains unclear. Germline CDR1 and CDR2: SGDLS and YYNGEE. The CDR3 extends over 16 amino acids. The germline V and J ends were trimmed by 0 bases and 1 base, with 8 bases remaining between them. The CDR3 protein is CASSVALLSGANVLTF. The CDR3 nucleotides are TGTGCCAGCAGCGTAGCTCTCCTTTCTGGGGCCAACGTCCTGACTTTC.

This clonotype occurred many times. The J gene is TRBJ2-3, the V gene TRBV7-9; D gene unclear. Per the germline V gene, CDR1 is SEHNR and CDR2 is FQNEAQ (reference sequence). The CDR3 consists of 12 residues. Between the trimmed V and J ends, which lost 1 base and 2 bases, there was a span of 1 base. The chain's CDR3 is CASSLDTDTQYF. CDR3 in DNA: TGTGCCAGCAGCTTAGACACAGATACGCAGTATTTT.

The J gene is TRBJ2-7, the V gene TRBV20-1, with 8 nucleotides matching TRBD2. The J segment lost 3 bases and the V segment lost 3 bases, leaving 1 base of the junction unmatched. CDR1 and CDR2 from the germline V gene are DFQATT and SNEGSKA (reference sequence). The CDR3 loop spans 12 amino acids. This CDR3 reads CSARTSVYEQYF. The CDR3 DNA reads TGCAGTGCTAGGACTAGCGTCTACGAGCAGTACTTC.

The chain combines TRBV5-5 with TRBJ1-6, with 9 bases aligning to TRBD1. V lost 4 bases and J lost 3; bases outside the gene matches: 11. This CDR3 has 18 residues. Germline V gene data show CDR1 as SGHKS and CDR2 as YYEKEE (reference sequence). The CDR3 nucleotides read TGTGCCAGCAGCGTCTCCGTATGGACAGGGGACTATAATTCACCCCTCCACTTT. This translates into CASSVSVWTGDYNSPLHF.

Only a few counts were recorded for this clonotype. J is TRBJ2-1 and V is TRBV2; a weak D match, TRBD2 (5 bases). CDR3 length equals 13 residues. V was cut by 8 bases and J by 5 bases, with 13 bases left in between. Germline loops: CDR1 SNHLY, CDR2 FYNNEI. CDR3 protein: CASSRRSHNEQFF. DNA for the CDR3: TGTGCCAGCTCCCGGAGGAGCCACAATGAGCAGTTCTTC.

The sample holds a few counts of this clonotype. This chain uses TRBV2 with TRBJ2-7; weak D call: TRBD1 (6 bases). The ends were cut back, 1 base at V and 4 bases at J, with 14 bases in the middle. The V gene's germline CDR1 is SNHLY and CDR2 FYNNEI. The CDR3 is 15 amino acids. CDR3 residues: CASSEGAGAVYEQYF. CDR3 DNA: TGTGCCAGCAGTGAAGGGGCAGGGGCCGTATACGAGCAGTACTTC.

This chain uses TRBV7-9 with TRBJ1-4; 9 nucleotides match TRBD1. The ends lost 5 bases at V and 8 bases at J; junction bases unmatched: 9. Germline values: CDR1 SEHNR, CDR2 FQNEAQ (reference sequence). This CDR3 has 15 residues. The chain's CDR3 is CASSAPGTGKEKLFF. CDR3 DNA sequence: TGTGCCAGCAGCGCCCCCGGGACAGGGAAAGAAAAACTGTTTTTT.

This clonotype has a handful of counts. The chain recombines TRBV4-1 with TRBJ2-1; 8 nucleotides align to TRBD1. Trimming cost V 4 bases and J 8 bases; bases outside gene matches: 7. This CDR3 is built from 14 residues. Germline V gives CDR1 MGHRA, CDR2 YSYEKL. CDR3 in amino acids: CASSPGQGYDEQFF. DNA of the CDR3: TGCGCCAGCAGCCCCGGACAGGGATATGATGAGCAGTTCTTC.

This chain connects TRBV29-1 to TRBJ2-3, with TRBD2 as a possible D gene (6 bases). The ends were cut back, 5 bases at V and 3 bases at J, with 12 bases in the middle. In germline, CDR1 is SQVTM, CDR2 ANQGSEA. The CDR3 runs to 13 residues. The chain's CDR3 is CSVNWRGTDTQYF. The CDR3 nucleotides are TGCAGCGTTAATTGGAGGGGAACAGATACGCAGTATTTT.

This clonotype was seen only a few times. In DNA, the CDR3 is TGCGCCAGCAGCCAAGTTCCGAAACTGAACACTGAAGCTTTCTTT. Translated, it gives CASSQVPKLNTEAFF. This rearrangement joins TRBV4-3 to TRBJ1-1, with no clear D. Germline V gene lookup returns CDR1 LGHNA and CDR2 YSLEER. This CDR3 comprises 15 residues. The V end lost 1 base, the J end lost 0 bases, and 9 bases lay between the germline ends.

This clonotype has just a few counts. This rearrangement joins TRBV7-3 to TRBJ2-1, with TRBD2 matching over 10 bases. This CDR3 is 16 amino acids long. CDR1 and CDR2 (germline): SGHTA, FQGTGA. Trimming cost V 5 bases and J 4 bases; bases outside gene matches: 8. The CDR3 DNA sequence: TGTGCCAGCAGCCTATCTCTAGCGGGAGTATACAATGAGCAGTTCTTC. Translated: CASSLSLAGVYNEQFF.

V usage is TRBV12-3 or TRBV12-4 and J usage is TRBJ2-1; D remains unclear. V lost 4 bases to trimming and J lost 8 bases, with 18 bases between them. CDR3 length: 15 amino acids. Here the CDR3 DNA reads TGTGCCAGCAGTTCCCCACCCCTATCTAGGGATGAGCAGTTCTTC. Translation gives CASSSPPLSRDEQFF.

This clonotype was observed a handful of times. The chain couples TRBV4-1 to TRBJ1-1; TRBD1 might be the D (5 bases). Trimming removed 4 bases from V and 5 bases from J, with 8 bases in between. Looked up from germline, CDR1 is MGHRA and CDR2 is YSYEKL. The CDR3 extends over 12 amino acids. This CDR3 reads CASSPGRTEAFF. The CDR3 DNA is TGCGCCAGCAGCCCAGGGCGGACTGAAGCTTTCTTT.

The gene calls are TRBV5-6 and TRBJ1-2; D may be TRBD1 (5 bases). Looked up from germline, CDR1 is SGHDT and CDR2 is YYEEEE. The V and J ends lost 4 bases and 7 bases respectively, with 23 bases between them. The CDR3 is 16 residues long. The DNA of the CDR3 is TGTGCCAGCAGCGCCGGAACTGGACTCCCGAGGGGTGGCTACACCTTC. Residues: CASSAGTGLPRGGYTF.

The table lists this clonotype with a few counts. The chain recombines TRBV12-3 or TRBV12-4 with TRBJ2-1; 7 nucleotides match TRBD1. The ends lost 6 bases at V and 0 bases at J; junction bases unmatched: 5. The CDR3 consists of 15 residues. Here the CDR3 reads CASSPRTGSYNEQFF. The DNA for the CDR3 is TGTGCCAGCAGCCCCCGGACAGGCTCCTACAATGAGCAGTTCTTC.

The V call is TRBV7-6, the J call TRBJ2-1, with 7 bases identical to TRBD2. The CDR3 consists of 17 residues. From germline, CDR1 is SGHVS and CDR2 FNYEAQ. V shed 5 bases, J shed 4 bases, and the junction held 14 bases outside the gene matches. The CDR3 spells CASSAPSGGVKYNEQFF. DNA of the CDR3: TGTGCCAGCAGCGCACCTAGCGGTGGGGTAAAGTACAATGAGCAGTTCTTC.

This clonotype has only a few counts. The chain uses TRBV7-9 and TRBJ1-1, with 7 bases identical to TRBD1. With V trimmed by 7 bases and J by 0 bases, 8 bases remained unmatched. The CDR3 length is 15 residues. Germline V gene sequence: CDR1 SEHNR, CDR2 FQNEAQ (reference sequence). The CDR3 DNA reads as TGTGCCAGCACCTTGGACAGGCAACTGAACACTGAAGCTTTCTTT. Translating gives CASTLDRQLNTEAFF.

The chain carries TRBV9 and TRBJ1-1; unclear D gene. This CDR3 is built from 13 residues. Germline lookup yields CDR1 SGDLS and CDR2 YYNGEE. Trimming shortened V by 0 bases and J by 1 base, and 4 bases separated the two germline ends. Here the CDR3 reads CASSVGWNTEAFF. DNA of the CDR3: TGTGCCAGCAGCGTAGGGTGGAACACTGAAGCTTTCTTT.